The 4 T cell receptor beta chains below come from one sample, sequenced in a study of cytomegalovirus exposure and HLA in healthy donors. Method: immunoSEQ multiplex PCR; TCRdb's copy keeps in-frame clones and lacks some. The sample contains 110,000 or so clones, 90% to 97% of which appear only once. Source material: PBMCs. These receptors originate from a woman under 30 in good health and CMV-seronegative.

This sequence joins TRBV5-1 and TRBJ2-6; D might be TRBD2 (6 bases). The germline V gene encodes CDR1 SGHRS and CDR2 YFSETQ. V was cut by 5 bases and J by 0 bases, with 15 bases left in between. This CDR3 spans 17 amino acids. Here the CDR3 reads CASSSGGLYSGANVLTF. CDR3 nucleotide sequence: TGCGCCAGCAGTTCCGGGGGTCTGTACTCTGGGGCCAACGTCCTGACTTTC.

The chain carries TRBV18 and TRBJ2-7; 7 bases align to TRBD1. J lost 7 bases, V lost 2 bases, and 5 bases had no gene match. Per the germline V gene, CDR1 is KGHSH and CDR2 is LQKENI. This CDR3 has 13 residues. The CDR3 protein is CASSPKTGFEQYF. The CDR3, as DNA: TGTGCCAGCTCACCAAAGACAGGGTTTGAGCAGTACTTC.

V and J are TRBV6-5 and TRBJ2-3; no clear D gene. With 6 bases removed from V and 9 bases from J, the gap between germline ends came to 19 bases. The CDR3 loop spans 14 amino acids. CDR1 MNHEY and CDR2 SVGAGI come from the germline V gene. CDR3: CASSWASPPLTQYF. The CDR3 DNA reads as TGTGCCAGCAGCTGGGCCAGCCCCCCCCTGACGCAGTATTTT.

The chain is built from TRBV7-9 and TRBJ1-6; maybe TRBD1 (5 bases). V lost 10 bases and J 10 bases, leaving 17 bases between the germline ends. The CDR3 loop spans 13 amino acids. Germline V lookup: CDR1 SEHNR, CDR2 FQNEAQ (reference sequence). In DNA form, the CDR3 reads TGTGCCACCAAAGGCAGGGTCAGGTCACCCCTCCACTTT. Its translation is CATKGRVRSPLHF.